This T cell receptor beta chain was observed in a study of blood T cell repertoires in COVID-19. About the research overall: Sources were T cells, B-cell-depleted T cells, or PBMCs; the material itself was cDNA or gDNA.

In Seattle, patients joined the study during active infection and were tracked longitudinally. In the study's own analysis: By means of reference gene primer amplification, nucleated cell counts were estimated. TCRdb's copy holds only in-frame clones and misses some; the assay was immunoSEQ multiplex PCR. V, J and clone size reflect that table, while D and trimming were determined from the DNA. The table has approximately 170,000 clones, approximately 86% seen once. The germline CDR1 and CDR2 sequences are MNHEY and SMNVEV (reference sequence). The CDR3 contains 14 residues. The V end lost 2 bases, the J end lost 6 bases, and 11 bases lay between the germline ends.

This chain links TRBV27 with TRBJ2-1; the D gene is possibly TRBD1 (6 bases). The sample comprised peripheral blood. This TCR was sampled from an elderly woman with COVID-19, enrolled during active disease. This CDR3 reads CASSLNSRGNEQFF. The CDR3 DNA follows: TGTGCCAGCAGTTTAAACAGCAGGGGCAATGAGCAGTTCTTC.